Below, 31 T cell receptor beta chains from the same sample are listed, as sequenced in a study of immune cell composition in non-small cell lung cancer. TCRdb's copy holds only in-frame clones and misses some; the assay was immunoSEQ multiplex PCR. The sample holds 13,000 to 15,000 clones, approximately 69% seen once. Specimen: lung tumor tissue. The receptors originated from a human donor with non-small cell lung cancer.

The V call is TRBV5-6, the J call TRBJ1-2; possible D gene TRBD1, 6 bases. Germline lookup yields CDR1 SGHDT and CDR2 YYEEEE. This CDR3 is 16 amino acids long. Trimming cost V 4 bases and J 2 bases, with 18 bases left between them. This chain's CDR3 is CASSREGGQLNYGYTF. In DNA form, the CDR3 reads TGTGCCAGCAGCCGGGAGGGGGGCCAGTTGAACTATGGCTACACCTTC.

This clone was found once. The V call is TRBV18, the J call TRBJ2-5, with D possibly TRBD2 on 5 matching bases. This CDR3 has 14 residues. Germline CDR1 KGHSH, CDR2 LQKENI. Trimming cost V 0 bases and J 5 bases, with 10 bases left between them. The CDR3, as DNA: TGTGCCAGCTCACCACCGGAGGTTAGGGAGACCCAGTACTTC. It codes for CASSPPEVRETQYF.

The chain combines TRBV11-2 with TRBJ1-1; 8 nucleotides match TRBD1. V gave up 5 bases and J gave up 10 bases; unmatched junction bases: 3. CDR3 length equals 11 residues. Germline assignment: CDR1 SGHAT and CDR2 FQNNGV. CDR3 coding DNA: TGTGCCAGCAGCGTGGACAGGGTAGCTTTCTTT. Amino acid sequence: CASSVDRVAFF.

The CDR3 sequence is CASSVTAEAQETQYF. The CDR3 bases are TGTGCCAGCAGTGTAACAGCCGAAGCCCAAGAGACCCAGTACTTC. The rearrangement uses TRBV6-4 and TRBJ2-5, with D hard to call. The CDR3 is made up of 15 amino acids. Trimming removed 4 bases at V and 1 base at J, with 13 bases between. Looked up from germline, CDR1 is MRHNA and CDR2 is SNTAGT.

V is TRBV9 and J is TRBJ2-1, with 8 positions matching TRBD1. From germline, CDR1 is SGDLS and CDR2 YYNGEE. The CDR3 spans 18 residues. The ends lost 0 bases at V and 0 bases at J; junction bases unmatched: 8. CDR3 sequence reads: CASSVGGRGTGSYNEQFF. The CDR3 nucleotides read TGTGCCAGCAGCGTAGGGGGACGTGGGACAGGCTCCTACAATGAGCAGTTCTTC.

This clone was seen only once. The chain is built from TRBV5-1 and TRBJ1-1; TRBD1 matches at 7 bases. J gave up 1 base and V 0 bases, and 6 bases lay outside the gene matches. The CDR3 is 16 amino acids. Per germline, CDR1 SGHRS and CDR2 YFSETQ. DNA of the CDR3: TGCGCCAGCAGCTTGGGGGGAAGGGGGCGGAACACTGAAGCTTTCTTT. As protein: CASSLGGRGRNTEAFF.

There are a few counts of this clone. The chain carries TRBV7-6 and TRBJ1-1; D is unclear. CDR1 is SGHVS, CDR2 FNYEAQ, per germline. This CDR3 is built from 14 residues. The V end lost 2 bases, the J end lost 1 base, and 8 bases lay between the germline ends. The CDR3 here is CASSLLQTNTEAFF. CDR3 coding DNA: TGTGCCAGCAGCTTATTACAGACGAACACTGAAGCTTTCTTT.

The chain combines TRBV7-6 with TRBJ1-5; a weak D match, TRBD1 (5 bases). CDR3 size: 18 residues. V gave up 2 bases and J gave up 2 bases, with 19 bases separating them. CDR1 is SGHVS, CDR2 FNYEAQ, per germline. CDR3 region: CASSLWGRSVSRNQPQHF. For the CDR3, the DNA is TGTGCCAGCAGCTTATGGGGGAGGTCAGTCTCGCGCAATCAGCCCCAGCATTTT.

The rearrangement joins TRBV4-2 to TRBJ1-5, with TRBD1 identical over 9 bases. Germline V gene lookup returns CDR1 LGHNA and CDR2 YNFKEQ. This CDR3 contains 14 residues. With 4 bases clipped from V and 5 bases from J, the junction kept 3 bases outside the gene matches. This CDR3 is CASSRTGGDQPQHF. The CDR3 DNA reads TGTGCCAGCAGCCGAACAGGGGGCGATCAGCCCCAGCATTTT.

This clone was recorded a few times. This chain links TRBV7-3 with TRBJ1-1; the match to TRBD1 covers 7 bases. The ends lost 1 base at V and 4 bases at J; junction bases unmatched: 3. This CDR3 comprises 14 residues. Germline V gene sequence: CDR1 SGHTA, CDR2 FQGTGA. CDR3 sequence (DNA): TGTGCCAGCAGCTTAAGCGCAGGGGGCACTGAAGCTTTCTTT. Protein: CASSLSAGGTEAFF.

This clone was seen a few times. CDR3 protein: CASSPGGGVGQYF. The CDR3 region has the DNA TGTGCCAGCAGTCCCGGAGGGGGGGTCGGGCAGTACTTC. The chain uses TRBV14 and TRBJ2-7; tentative D call: TRBD2 (7 bases). Germline-derived CDR1 and CDR2 are SGHDN and FVKESK. Trimming removed 6 bases at V and 9 bases at J, with 18 bases between. This CDR3 has 13 residues.

The chain joins TRBV7-9 to TRBJ1-1, with D uncertain. This CDR3 has 12 amino acids. The V and J ends lost 5 bases and 1 base respectively, with 5 bases between them. Germline V gene lookup returns CDR1 SEHNR and CDR2 FQNEAQ (reference sequence). CDR3 coding DNA: TGTGCCAGCAGCCAACAGAACACTGAAGCTTTCTTT. Translation gives CASSQQNTEAFF.

The V and J genes are TRBV9 and TRBJ2-1; 8 nucleotides line up with TRBD2. CDR1 and CDR2 from the germline V gene are SGDLS and YYNGEE. V lost 4 bases to trimming and J lost 2 bases; unmatched junction nucleotides: 11. The CDR3 sequence is 17 residues long. The CDR3 DNA reads TGTGCCAGCAGCCCACGCACCGCTAGCGGGCCCTACAATGAGCAGTTCTTC. Translated, it gives CASSPRTASGPYNEQFF.

This clone was picked up a small number of times. This chain links TRBV6-1 with TRBJ1-1; TRBD1 matches 10 bases. With 1 base clipped from V and 1 base from J, the junction kept 12 bases outside the gene matches. Germline V gives CDR1 MNHNS, CDR2 SASEGT. The CDR3 covers 19 residues. CDR3 loop: CASSEDPRGDRGGNTEAFF. The CDR3 DNA follows: TGTGCCAGCAGTGAAGACCCCCGGGGGGACAGGGGAGGGAACACTGAAGCTTTCTTT.

This chain links TRBV11-3 with TRBJ2-1, with 7 positions matching TRBD1. The CDR3 contains 16 residues. Germline CDR1 and CDR2: SGHNT and YENEEA. V shed 4 bases and J 8 bases; nucleotides not matched to a gene: 14. The CDR3 sequence: CASSSDGTVVGDEQFF. In nucleotides, the CDR3 is TGTGCCAGCAGCTCCGATGGGACAGTGGTTGGCGATGAGCAGTTCTTC.

The chain uses TRBV27 and TRBJ2-1, with D possibly being TRBD2 (5 bases). The CDR3 is made up of 17 amino acids. Germline V gene data show CDR1 as MNHEY and CDR2 as SMNVEV (reference sequence). V was clipped by 6 bases and J by 2 bases, with 20 bases between them. The CDR3 loop reads CASSPLSGRETYNEQFF. The CDR3 region has the DNA TGTGCCAGCAGCCCTCTATCCGGCCGGGAAACCTACAATGAGCAGTTCTTC.

By share, this clone counts as medium-sized. The chain is built from TRBV2 and TRBJ2-7; D is ambiguous. The CDR3 loop spans 10 amino acids. The V and J ends lost 4 bases and 6 bases respectively, with 4 bases between them. Germline CDR1 reads SNHLY; CDR2 reads FYNNEI. CDR3 residues: CASSGVEQYF. CDR3 nucleotide sequence: TGTGCCAGCAGTGGCGTCGAGCAGTACTTC.

This clone was picked up a small number of times. V and J are TRBV6-5 and TRBJ2-7; TRBD2 is a possible D gene (5 bases). This CDR3 contains 13 residues. Germline V gene sequence: CDR1 MNHEY, CDR2 SVGAGI. The V end lost 7 bases, the J end lost 2 bases, and 12 bases lay between the germline ends. CDR3 region: CASKRGSPYEQYF. CDR3 nucleotide sequence: TGTGCCAGCAAACGCGGGTCTCCCTACGAGCAGTACTTC.

V is TRBV7-4 and J is TRBJ1-5; D gene uncertain. The CDR3 runs 15 residues. V gave up 3 bases and J gave up 0 bases, with 9 bases separating them. Germline-derived CDR1 and CDR2 are SGHVT and SQSDAQ. The CDR3 loop is CASSFFRNSNQPQHF. The CDR3 nucleotides read TGTGCCAGCAGCTTTTTCAGAAATAGCAATCAGCCCCAGCATTTT.

This clone has only one observation. This chain uses TRBV18 with TRBJ2-6; D gene unclear. CDR3 length: 16 amino acids. Germline lookup yields CDR1 KGHSH and CDR2 LQKENI. Trimming stripped 4 bases from V and 4 bases from J, with 14 bases between. The CDR3 DNA is TGTGCCAGCTCACGACTCGGAGTCTCCGGGGCCAACGTCCTGACTTTC. It specifies CASSRLGVSGANVLTF.

The chain links TRBV4-2 to TRBJ2-3, with D unclear. Between the trimmed V and J ends, which lost 1 base and 4 bases, there was a span of 9 bases. The CDR3 has 14 residues. Germline loops: CDR1 LGHNA, CDR2 YNFKEQ. The DNA of the CDR3 is TGTGCCAGCAGCCAAGGTGATGGAGCAGATACGCAGTATTTT. Protein product: CASSQGDGADTQYF.

By sample fraction, this clone is medium-sized. V and J are TRBV7-9 and TRBJ1-1; 8 bases fit TRBD1. The CDR3 contains 15 residues. The trim removed 1 base at V and 4 bases at J, leaving 5 bases unmatched. Germline V gene data show CDR1 as SEHNR and CDR2 as FQNEAQ (reference sequence). CDR3 loop: CASSLGSGGFTEAFF. The CDR3 DNA follows: TGTGCCAGCAGCTTAGGGTCAGGGGGCTTCACTGAAGCTTTCTTT.

Only a few counts were recorded for this clone. This chain links TRBV5-4 with TRBJ2-3; 14 nucleotides line up with TRBD2. J gave up 5 bases and V 0 bases, and 8 bases lay outside the gene matches. From germline, CDR1 is SGHNT and CDR2 YYREEE (reference sequence). The CDR3 has 18 amino acids. CDR3: CASSLGTSGGPSVDTQYF. CDR3 in DNA: TGTGCCAGCAGCTTGGGGACTAGCGGGGGGCCGAGTGTAGATACGCAGTATTTT.

The gene calls are TRBV18 and TRBJ2-7; D gene unclear. Germline values: CDR1 KGHSH, CDR2 LQKENI. This CDR3 is 14 amino acids long. Trimming left V 1 base short and J 4 bases short, with 11 bases between. CDR3 DNA sequence: TGTGCCAGCTCACCACAGACTTCTAAATACGAGCAGTACTTC. Encoded protein: CASSPQTSKYEQYF.

The gene calls are TRBV28 and TRBJ2-7, with 11 bases fitting TRBD1. The CDR3 is 15 amino acids. Per the germline V gene, CDR1 is MDHEN and CDR2 is SYDVKM. Trimming took 4 bases from V and 7 from J; bases not matched to a gene: 9. CDR3 loop: CASSSIGTGGEEQYF. Here the CDR3 DNA reads TGTGCCAGCAGTTCGATCGGGACAGGGGGGGAAGAGCAGTACTTC.

The chain is built from TRBV7-2 and TRBJ2-7, with 10 bases lining up with TRBD1. Germline CDR1 SGHTA, CDR2 FQGNSA. Unmatched junction bases numbered 2, after V lost 4 bases and J lost 2 bases. CDR3 length: 14 amino acids. CDR3 residues: CASSSGQGAYEQYF. CDR3 nucleotide sequence: TGTGCCAGCAGCTCCGGACAGGGGGCCTACGAGCAGTACTTC.

CDR3 in amino acids: CSVAKPGTYGNTIYF. In DNA form, the CDR3 reads TGCAGCGTTGCGAAACCCGGGACATATGGAAACACCATATATTTT. The chain has TRBV29-1 and TRBJ1-3; the D gene is possibly TRBD1 (6 bases). The CDR3 totals 15 residues. Germline CDR1 reads SQVTM; CDR2 reads ANQGSEA. V lost 4 bases and J lost 3, with 16 bases in between.

This clone has only a few counts. The chain links TRBV10-3 to TRBJ2-7, with 7 positions matching TRBD1. V dropped 4 bases and J dropped 4; count of bases not matched to a gene: 10. The CDR3 is made up of 15 amino acids. Germline V CDR1 and CDR2: ENHRY, SYGVKD. The CDR3 here is CAISGTGALSYEQYF. The CDR3 DNA sequence: TGTGCCATCAGTGGCACAGGGGCTTTGTCGTACGAGCAGTACTTC.

The V gene is TRBV5-6, the J gene TRBJ1-3, with D maybe TRBD1 (6 bases). Germline V gene sequence: CDR1 SGHDT, CDR2 YYEEEE. Between the trimmed V and J ends, which lost 2 bases and 3 bases, there was a span of 9 bases. This CDR3 contains 14 residues. CDR3 in DNA: TGTGCCAGCAGCTTAGGACAGCTTGGAAACACCATATATTTT. Translated: CASSLGQLGNTIYF.

This clone has only a few counts. The chain carries TRBV7-8 and TRBJ2-1; D may be TRBD1 (5 bases). The CDR3 runs to 13 residues. Trimming removed 2 bases at V and 6 bases at J, with 8 bases between. The germline gives CDR1 SGHVS, CDR2 FQNEAQ. The CDR3 spells CASSLQTVNEQFF. DNA of the CDR3: TGTGCCAGCAGCTTACAGACAGTCAATGAGCAGTTCTTC. Variable domain in full (rest from reference TRBV7-8 and TRBJ2-1): GAGVSQSPRYKVAKRGQDVALRCDPISGHVSLFWYQQALGQGPEFLTYFQNEAQLDKSGLPSDRFFAERPEGSVSTLKIQRTQQEDSAVYLCASSLQTVNEQFFGPGTRLTVL.

The chain uses TRBV10-2 and TRBJ2-1; 8 bases are shared with TRBD2. Germline-derived CDR1 and CDR2 are WSHSY and SAAADI. With 11 bases clipped from V and 1 base from J, the junction kept 7 bases outside the gene matches. This CDR3 has 14 residues. CDR3 amino acids: CAAGGAGSYNEQFF. The CDR3 nucleotides read TGCGCCGCCGGGGGGGCCGGATCCTACAATGAGCAGTTCTTC.